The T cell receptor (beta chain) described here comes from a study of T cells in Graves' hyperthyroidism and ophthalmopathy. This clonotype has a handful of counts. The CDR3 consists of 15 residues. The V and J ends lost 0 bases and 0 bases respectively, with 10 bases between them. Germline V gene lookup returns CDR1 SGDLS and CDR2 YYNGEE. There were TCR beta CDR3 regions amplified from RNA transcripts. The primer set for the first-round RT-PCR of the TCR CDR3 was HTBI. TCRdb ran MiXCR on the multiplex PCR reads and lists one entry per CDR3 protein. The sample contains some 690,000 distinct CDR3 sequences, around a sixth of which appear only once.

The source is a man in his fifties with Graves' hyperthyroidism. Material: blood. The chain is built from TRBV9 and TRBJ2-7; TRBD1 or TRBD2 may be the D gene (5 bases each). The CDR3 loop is CASSVGAGSSYEQYF. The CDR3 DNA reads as TGTGCCAGCAGCGTAGGTGCAGGGAGCTCCTACGAGCAGTACTTC.